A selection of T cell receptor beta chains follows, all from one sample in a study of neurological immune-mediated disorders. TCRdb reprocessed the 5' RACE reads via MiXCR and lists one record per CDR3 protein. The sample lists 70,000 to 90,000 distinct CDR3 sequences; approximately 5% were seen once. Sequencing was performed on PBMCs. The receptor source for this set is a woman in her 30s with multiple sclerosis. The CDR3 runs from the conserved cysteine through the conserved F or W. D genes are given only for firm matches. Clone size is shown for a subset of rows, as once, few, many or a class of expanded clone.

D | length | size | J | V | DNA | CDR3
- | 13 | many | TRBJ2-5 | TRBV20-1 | TGCAGTGCTGTTAGCGGAGTCCAAGAGACCCAGTACTTC | CSAVSGVQETQYF
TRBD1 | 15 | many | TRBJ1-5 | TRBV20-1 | TGCAGTGCCAGCCTGGGGGACAGGGGCAATCAGCCCCAGCATTTT | CSASLGDRGNQPQHF
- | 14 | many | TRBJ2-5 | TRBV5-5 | TGTGCCAGCAGCTTGGCGGCCAGGCCAGAGACCCAGTACTTC | CASSLAARPETQYF
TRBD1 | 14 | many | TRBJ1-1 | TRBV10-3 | TGTGCCATCACTGGGACAGGGAGAAACACTGAAGCTTTCTTT | CAITGTGRNTEAFF
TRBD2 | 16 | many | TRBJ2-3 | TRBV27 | TGTGCCAGCAGTAAAAAGGGACTAGCGGGAACAGATACGCAGTATTTT | CASSKKGLAGTDTQYF
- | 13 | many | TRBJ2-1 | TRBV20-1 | TGCAGTGCTAGAGGGCCGTCGTACAATGAGCAGTTCTTC | CSARGPSYNEQFF
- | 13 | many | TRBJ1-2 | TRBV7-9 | TGTGCCAGCAGCGTAGACGGCAACTATGGCTACACCTTC | CASSVDGNYGYTF
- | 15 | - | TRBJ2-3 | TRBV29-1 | TGCAGCGTTGGCCCCAAGGGGCATAGCACAGATACGCAGTATTTT | CSVGPKGHSTDTQYF
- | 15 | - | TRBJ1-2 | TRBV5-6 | TGTGCCAGCAGCCAAATGCTAGGACAGAACTATGGCTACACCTTC | CASSQMLGQNYGYTF
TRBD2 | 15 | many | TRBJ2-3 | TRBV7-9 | TGTGCCAGCAGCCCCATCGGGACTAGCGGAGATACGCAGTATTTT | CASSPIGTSGDTQYF
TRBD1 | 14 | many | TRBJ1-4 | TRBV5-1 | TGCGCCAGCAGCTCGGGACAGGGGAATGAAAAACTGTTTTTT | CASSSGQGNEKLFF
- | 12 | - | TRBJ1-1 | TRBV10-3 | TGTGCCATCAGAGGAGGTAACACTGAAGCTTTCTTT | CAIRGGNTEAFF
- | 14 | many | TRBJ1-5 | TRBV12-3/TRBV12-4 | TGTGCCAGCAGTTTATCCAGTACCCGTCAGCCCCAGCATTTT | CASSLSSTRQPQHF
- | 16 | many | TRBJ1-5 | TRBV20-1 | TGCAGTGCTAGAGTTCCGGGAGCGCCTAGCAATCAGCCCCAGCATTTT | CSARVPGAPSNQPQHF
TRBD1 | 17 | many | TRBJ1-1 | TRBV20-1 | TGCAGTGCTAGAGATGCGGGACAGGGTGGCAACCCCACTGAAGCTTTCTTT | CSARDAGQGGNPTEAFF
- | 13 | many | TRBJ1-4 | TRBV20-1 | TGCAGTGCTAGTGCCAGGTCTAATGAAAAACTGTTTTTT | CSASARSNEKLFF
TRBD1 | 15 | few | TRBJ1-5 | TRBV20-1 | TGCAGTGCTAGAGGTATTGGGACAGAAAATCAGCCCCAGCATTTT | CSARGIGTENQPQHF
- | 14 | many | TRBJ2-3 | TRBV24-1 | TGTGCCACCAGTGTTTCGGGCGGGACAGATACGCAGTATTTT | CATSVSGGTDTQYF
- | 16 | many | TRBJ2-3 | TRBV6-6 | TGTGCCAGCAGTTACTTTGTGGGCCCCAAACGGGATACGCAGTATTTT | CASSYFVGPKRDTQYF
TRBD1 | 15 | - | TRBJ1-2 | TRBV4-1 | TGCGCCAGCAGCCAGGGCCGAGACAGGGCGTTTGGCTACACCTTC | CASSQGRDRAFGYTF
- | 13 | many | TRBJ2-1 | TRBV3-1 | TGTGCCAGCAGCCAAGATAGTGGCAATGAGCAGTTCTTC | CASSQDSGNEQFF
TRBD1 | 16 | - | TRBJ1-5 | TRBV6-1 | TGTGCCAGCAGTTCGACAGGGGGCTATAGCAATCAGCCCCAGCATTTT | CASSSTGGYSNQPQHF
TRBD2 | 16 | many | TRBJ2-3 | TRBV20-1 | TGCAGTGCTAGAGATCCCGGGACTAGCGAGTTGAATACGCAGTATTTT | CSARDPGTSELNTQYF
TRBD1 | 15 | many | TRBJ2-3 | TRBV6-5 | TGTGCCAGCAGTTATGGGGACAGGAGCACAGATACGCAGTATTTT | CASSYGDRSTDTQYF
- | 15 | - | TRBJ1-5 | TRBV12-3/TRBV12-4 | TGTGCCAGCACCATAAGCGACACCCTCCATAAGCCCCAGCATTTT | CASTISDTLHKPQHF
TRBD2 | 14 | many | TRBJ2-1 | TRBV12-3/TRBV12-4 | TGTGCCAGCAGTCCAACGGGGGGGAGGAATGAGCAGTTCTTC | CASSPTGGRNEQFF
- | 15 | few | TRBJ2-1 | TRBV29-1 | TGCAGCGTTCTCGGCCGTCTAAGCTCCTACAATGAGCAGTTCTTC | CSVLGRLSSYNEQFF
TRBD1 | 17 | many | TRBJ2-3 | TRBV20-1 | TGCAGTGCTAGAGCCGTGCGAGGACAGGGGTCGACAGATACGCAGTATTTT | CSARAVRGQGSTDTQYF
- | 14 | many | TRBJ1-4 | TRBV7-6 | TGTGCCAGCAGCTTAAATCCGGATGCAGCCAGACTGTTTTTT | CASSLNPDAARLFF
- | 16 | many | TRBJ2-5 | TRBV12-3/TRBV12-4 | TGTGCCAGCAGTCAACGACAGGGAGGTTCTGGGGAGACCCAGTACTTC | CASSQRQGGSGETQYF
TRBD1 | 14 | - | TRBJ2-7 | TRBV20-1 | TGCAGTGCTAGCGCCGGACAGGGAATTTTCGAGCAGTACTTC | CSASAGQGIFEQYF
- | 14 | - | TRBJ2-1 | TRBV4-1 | TGCGCCAGCAGGCAACCGGGGGCGGGCAATGAGCAGTTCTTC | CASRQPGAGNEQFF
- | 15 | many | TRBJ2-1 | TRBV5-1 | TGCGCCAGCACTAGGGGCCCCGAAGCTTTCAATGAGCAGTTCTTC | CASTRGPEAFNEQFF
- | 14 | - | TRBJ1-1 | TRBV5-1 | TGCGCCAGCAGCTTAGGGGGGGCGAACACTGAAGCTTTCTTT | CASSLGGANTEAFF
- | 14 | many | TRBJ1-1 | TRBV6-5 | TGTGCCAGCAGTGACAGCAACGGCAACACTGAAGCTTTCTTT | CASSDSNGNTEAFF
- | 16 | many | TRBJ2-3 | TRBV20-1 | TGCAGTGCCCCCGCCGGACGGGGGAAAAAATCAGATACGCAGTATTTT | CSAPAGRGKKSDTQYF